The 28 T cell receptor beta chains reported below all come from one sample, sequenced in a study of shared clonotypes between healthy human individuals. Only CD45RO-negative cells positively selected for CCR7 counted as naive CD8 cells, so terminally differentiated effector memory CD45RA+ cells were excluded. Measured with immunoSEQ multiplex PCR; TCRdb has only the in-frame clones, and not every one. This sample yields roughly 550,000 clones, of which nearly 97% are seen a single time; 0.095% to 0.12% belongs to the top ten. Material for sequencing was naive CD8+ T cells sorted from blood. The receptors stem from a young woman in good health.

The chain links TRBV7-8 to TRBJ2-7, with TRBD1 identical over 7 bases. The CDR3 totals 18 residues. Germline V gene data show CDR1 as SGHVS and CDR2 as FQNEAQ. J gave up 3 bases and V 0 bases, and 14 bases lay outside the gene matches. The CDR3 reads CASSLAGFGTDYFYEQYF. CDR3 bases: TGTGCCAGCAGCTTAGCGGGGTTTGGGACAGACTACTTCTACGAGCAGTACTTC.

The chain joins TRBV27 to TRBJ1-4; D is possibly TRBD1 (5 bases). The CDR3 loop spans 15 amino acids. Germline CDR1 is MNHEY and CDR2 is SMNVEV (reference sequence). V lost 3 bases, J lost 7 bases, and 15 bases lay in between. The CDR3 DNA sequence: TGTGCCAGCAGTTTGCGACAGTCGCTGGCTGAAAAACTGTTTTTT. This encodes CASSLRQSLAEKLFF.

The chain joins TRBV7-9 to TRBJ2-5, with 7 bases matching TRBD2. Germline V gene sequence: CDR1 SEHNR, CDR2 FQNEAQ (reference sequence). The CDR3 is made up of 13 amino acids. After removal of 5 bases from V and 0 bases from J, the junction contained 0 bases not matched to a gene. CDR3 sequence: CASSGLDQETQYF. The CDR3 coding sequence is TGTGCCAGCAGCGGACTAGACCAAGAGACCCAGTACTTC. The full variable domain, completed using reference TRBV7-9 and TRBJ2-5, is DTGVSQNPRHKITKRGQNVTFRCDPISEHNRLYWYRQTLGQGPEFLTYFQNEAQLEKSRLLSDRFSAERPKGSFSTLEIQRTEQGDSAMYLCASSGLDQETQYFGPGTRLLVL.

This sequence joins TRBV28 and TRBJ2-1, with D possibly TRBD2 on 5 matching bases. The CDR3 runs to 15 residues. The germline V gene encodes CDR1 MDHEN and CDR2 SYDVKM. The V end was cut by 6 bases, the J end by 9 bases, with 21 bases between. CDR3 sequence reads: CASSPRGIGRREQFF. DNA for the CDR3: TGTGCCAGCAGCCCACGGGGAATCGGGCGCCGTGAGCAGTTCTTC.

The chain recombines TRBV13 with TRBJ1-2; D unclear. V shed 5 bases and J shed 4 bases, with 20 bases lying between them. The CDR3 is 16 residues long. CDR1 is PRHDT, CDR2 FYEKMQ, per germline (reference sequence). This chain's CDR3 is CASSHPREGDLYGYTF. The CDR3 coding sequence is TGTGCCAGCAGCCACCCCCGGGAAGGAGACCTCTATGGCTACACCTTC.

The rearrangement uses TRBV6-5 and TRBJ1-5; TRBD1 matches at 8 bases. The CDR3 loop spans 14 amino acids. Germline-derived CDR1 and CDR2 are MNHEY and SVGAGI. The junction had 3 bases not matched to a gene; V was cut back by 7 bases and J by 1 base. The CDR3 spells CASKTGGSNQPQHF. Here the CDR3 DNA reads TGTGCCAGCAAAACAGGGGGGAGCAATCAGCCCCAGCATTTT.

The CDR3 sequence: CASGYLDEQFF. The CDR3, as DNA: TGTGCCAGCGGCTATCTGGATGAGCAGTTCTTC. This rearrangement joins TRBV2 to TRBJ2-1; D not certain. The CDR3 is 11 residues long. Looked up from germline, CDR1 is SNHLY and CDR2 is FYNNEI. Trimming removed 8 bases at V and 8 bases at J, with 10 bases between.

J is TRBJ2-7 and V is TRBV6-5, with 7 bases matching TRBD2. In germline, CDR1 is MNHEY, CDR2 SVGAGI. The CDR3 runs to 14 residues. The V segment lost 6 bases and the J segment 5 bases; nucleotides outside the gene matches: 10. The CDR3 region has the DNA TGTGCCAGCAGGGGGGGGATTCTTCCCAACGAGCAGTACTTC. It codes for CASRGGILPNEQYF.

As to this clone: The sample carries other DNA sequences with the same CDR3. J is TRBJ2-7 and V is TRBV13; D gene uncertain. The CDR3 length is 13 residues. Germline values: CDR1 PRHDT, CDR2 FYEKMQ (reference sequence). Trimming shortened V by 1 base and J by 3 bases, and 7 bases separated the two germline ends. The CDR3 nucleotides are TGTGCCAGCAGCTTAGCTGGAAGCTACGAGCAGTACTTC. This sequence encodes CASSLAGSYEQYF.

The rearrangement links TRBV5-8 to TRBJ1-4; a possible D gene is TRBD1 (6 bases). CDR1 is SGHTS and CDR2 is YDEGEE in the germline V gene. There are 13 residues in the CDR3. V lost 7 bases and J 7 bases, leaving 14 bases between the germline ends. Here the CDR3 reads CASAGTNGEKLFF. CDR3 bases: TGTGCCAGCGCCGGGACAAATGGTGAAAAACTGTTTTTT.

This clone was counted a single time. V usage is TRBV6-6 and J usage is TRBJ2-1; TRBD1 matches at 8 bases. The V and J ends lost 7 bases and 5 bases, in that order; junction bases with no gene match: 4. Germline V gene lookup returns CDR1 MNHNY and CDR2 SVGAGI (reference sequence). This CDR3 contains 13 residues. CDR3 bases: TGTGCCAGCACCGACAGGGGAAACAATGAGCAGTTCTTC. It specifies CASTDRGNNEQFF.

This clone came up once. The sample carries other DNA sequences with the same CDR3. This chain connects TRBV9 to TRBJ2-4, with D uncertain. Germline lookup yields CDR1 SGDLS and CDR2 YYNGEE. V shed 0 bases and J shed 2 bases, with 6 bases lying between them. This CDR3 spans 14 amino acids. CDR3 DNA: TGTGCCAGCAGCGTAGGAGGTTCCAAAAACATTCAGTACTTC. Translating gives CASSVGGSKNIQYF.

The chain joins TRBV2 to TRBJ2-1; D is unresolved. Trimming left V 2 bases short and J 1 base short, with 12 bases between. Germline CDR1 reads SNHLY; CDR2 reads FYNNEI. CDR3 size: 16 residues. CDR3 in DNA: TGTGCCAGCAGTGAATCCCGCTCAAAATCCTACAATGAGCAGTTCTTC. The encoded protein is CASSESRSKSYNEQFF.

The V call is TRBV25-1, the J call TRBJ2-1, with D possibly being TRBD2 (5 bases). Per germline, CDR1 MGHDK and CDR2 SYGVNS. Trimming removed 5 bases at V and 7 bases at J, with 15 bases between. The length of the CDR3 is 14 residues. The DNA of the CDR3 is TGTGCCAGCAGTCTCGTAGGGTCGGGGAATGAGCAGTTCTTC. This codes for CASSLVGSGNEQFF.

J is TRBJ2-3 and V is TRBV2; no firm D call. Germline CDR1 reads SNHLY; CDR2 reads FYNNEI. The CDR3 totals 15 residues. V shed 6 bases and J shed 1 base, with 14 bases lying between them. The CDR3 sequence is CASRPDESGTDTQYF. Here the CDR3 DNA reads TGTGCCAGCAGACCGGACGAGTCGGGCACAGATACGCAGTATTTT.

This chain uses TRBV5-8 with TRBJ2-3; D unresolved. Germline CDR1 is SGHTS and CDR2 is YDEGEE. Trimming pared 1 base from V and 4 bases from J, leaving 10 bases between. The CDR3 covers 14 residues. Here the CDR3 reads CASSLSRSADTQYF. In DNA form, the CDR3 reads TGTGCCAGCAGCTTGAGCAGGAGCGCAGATACGCAGTATTTT.

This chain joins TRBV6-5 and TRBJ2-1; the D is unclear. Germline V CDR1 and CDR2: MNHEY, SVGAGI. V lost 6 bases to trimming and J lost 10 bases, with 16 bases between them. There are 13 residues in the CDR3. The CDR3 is CASRNRRPREQFF. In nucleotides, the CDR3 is TGTGCCAGCAGAAACCGGCGTCCCAGGGAGCAGTTCTTC.

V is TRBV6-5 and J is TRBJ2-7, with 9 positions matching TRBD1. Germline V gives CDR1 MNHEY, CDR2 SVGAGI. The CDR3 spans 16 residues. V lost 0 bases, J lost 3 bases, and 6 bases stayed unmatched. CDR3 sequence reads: CASSYSRGQGVYEQYF. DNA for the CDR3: TGTGCCAGCAGTTACTCGAGGGGACAGGGTGTCTACGAGCAGTACTTC.

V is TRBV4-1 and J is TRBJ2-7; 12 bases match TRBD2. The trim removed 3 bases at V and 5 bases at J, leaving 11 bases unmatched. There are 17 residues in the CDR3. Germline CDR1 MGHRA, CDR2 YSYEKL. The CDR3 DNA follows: TGCGCCAGCAGCCAGTACCCGACTAGCGGGAGTTTCAACGAGCAGTACTTC. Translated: CASSQYPTSGSFNEQYF.

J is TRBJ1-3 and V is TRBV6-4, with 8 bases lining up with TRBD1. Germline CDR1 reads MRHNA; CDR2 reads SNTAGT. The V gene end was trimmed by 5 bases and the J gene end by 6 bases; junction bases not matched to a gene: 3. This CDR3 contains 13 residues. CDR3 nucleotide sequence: TGTGCCAGCAGTCTCAGGGGGCCAAACACCATATATTTT. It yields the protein CASSLRGPNTIYF.

The CDR3 here is CASSPMGGPNTEAFF. The CDR3, as DNA: TGTGCCAGCAGCCCCATGGGGGGGCCGAACACTGAAGCTTTCTTT. The rearrangement joins TRBV9 to TRBJ1-1, with D possibly being TRBD1 (6 bases). Germline CDR1 and CDR2: SGDLS and YYNGEE. This CDR3 comprises 15 residues. Deletions cut 4 bases from V and 1 base from J, with 14 bases between.

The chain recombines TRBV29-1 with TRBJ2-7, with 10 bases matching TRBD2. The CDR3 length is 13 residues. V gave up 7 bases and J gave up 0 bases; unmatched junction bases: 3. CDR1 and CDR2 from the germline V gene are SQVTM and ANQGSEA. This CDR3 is CSASSGSSYEQYF. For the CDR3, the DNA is TGCAGCGCTTCTAGCGGGAGCTCCTACGAGCAGTACTTC.

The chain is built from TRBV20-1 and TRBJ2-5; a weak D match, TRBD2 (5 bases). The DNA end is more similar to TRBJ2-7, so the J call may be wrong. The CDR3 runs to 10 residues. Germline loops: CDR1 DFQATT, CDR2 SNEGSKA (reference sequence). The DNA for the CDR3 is TGCACCTCGAGGGCTGACGAGCAGTACTTC. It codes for CTSRADEQYF.

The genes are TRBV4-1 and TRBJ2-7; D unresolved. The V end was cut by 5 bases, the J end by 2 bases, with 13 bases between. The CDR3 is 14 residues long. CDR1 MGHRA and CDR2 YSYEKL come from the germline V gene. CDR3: CASSEASYPYEQYF. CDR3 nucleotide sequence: TGCGCCAGCAGCGAGGCCTCTTACCCCTACGAGCAGTACTTC.

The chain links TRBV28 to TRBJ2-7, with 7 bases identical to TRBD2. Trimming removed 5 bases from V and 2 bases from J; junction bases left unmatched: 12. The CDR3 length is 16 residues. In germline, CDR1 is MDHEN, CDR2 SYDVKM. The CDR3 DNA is TGTGCCAGCAGTCCATCCCGGGGGAGGGAGCCCTACGAGCAGTACTTC. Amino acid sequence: CASSPSRGREPYEQYF.

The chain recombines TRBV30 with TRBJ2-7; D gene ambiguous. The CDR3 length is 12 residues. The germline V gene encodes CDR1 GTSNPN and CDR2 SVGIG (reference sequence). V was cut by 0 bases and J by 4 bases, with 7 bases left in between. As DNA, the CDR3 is TGTGCCTGGAGTGTACGACCTTACGAGCAGTACTTC. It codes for CAWSVRPYEQYF.

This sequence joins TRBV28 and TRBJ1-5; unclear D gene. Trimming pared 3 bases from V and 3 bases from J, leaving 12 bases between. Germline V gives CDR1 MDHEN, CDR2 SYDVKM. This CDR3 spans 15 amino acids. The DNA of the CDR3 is TGTGCCAGCAGTTTTTATCAGGCGGACAATCAGCCCCAGCATTTT. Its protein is CASSFYQADNQPQHF.

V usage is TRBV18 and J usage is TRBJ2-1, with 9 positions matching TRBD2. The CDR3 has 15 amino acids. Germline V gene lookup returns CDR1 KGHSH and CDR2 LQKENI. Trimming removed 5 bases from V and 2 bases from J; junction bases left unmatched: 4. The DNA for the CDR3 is TGTGCCAGCTCATTTAGCGGGAGTGCCTACAATGAGCAGTTCTTC. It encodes CASSFSGSAYNEQFF.